The rows below give T cell receptor beta chains drawn from one sample of a study of control samples from healthy donors and cancer patients. Clones were read by immunoSEQ multiplex PCR, and TCRdb kept only the in-frame ones, dropping some. The repertoire holds some 130,000 clones, with roughly 90% as singletons. The sequencing input was blood. These receptor sequences come from a woman aged 50 to 60 in good health. Both conserved end residues are part of each CDR3. A D gene is named only where the DNA matches it firmly. Only some rows state a clone size, as once, few, many or a class for expanded clones.

TRBJ2-7	once	NA	TRBV27	CASSFGGRSF	TGTGCCAGCAGTTTTGGAGGTAGGAGCTTC
TRBJ2-6	NA	NA	TRBV5-1	CASRPAPGGANVLTF	TGCGCCAGCAGACCGGCCCCGGGAGGGGCCAACGTCCTGACTTTC
TRBJ2-5	few	TRBD2	TRBV4-1	CASSSLAVAGGLKQETQYF	TGCGCCAGCAGCTCCTTAGCGGTAGCGGGGGGATTGAAGCAAGAGACCCAGTACTTC
TRBJ1-4	NA	NA	TRBV29-1	CTAGTNEKLFF	TGCACCGCGGGGACTAATGAAAAACTGTTTTTT
TRBJ1-3	NA	TRBD1	TRBV9	CASSSTGTGPLLSNTIYF	TGTGCCAGCAGCTCAACCGGGACAGGGCCCCTTCTCAGCAACACCATATATTTT
TRBJ1-2	few	TRBD1	TRBV5-1	CASSLGQGPYGYTF	TGCGCCAGCAGCCTCGGACAGGGCCCCTATGGCTACACCTTC
TRBJ2-7	NA	NA	TRBV3-1/TRBV3-2	CASSPSGAPYEQYF	TGTGCCAGCAGCCCCTCAGGGGCACCCTACGAGCAGTACTTC
TRBJ1-2	NA	NA	TRBV12-2	CASRLKTGEWAYGYTF	TGTGCAAGTCGCCTAAAAACAGGGGAGTGGGCCTATGGCTACACCTTC
TRBJ2-5	NA	NA	TRBV2	CASSRWTHQETQYF	TGTGCCAGCAGCCGTTGGACACATCAAGAGACCCAGTACTTC
TRBJ1-3	once	NA	TRBV30	CAWNGGSGNTIYF	TGTGCCTGGAATGGGGGCTCTGGAAACACCATATATTTT
TRBJ1-2	NA	TRBD1	TRBV2	CASSEARDRGNYGYTF	TGTGCCAGCAGTGAAGCGCGGGACAGGGGAAACTATGGCTACACCTTC
TRBJ1-5	NA	NA	TRBV3-1/TRBV3-2	CASSQDRVGPQHF	TGTGCCAGCAGCCAAGACAGGGTTGGGCCCCAGCATTTT
TRBJ2-3	NA	NA	TRBV5-1	CASSLAIQAVRTDTQYF	TGCGCCAGCAGCTTGGCAATACAGGCGGTTCGCACAGATACGCAGTATTTT
TRBJ2-2	NA	TRBD1	TRBV2	CASSGDRLNTGELFF	TGTGCCAGCAGTGGGGACAGACTGAACACCGGGGAGCTGTTTTTT